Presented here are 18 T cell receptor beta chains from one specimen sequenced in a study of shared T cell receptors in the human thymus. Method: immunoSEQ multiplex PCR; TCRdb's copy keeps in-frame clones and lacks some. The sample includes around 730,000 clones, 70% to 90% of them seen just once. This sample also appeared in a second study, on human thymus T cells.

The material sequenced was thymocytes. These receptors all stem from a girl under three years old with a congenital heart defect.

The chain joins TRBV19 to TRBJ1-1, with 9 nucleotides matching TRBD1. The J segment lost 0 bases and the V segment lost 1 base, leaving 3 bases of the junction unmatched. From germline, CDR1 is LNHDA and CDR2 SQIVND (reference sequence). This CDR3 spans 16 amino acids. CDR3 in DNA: TGTGCCAGTAGTATAGGTCACAGGGGGCTGAACACTGAAGCTTTCTTT. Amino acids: CASSIGHRGLNTEAFF.

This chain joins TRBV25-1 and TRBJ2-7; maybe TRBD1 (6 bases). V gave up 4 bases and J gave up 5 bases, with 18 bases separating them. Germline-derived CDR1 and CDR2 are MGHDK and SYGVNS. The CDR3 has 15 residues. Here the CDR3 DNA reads TGTGCCAGCAGTGCCCAGGGGCAGCCGGAGGACGAGCAGTACTTC. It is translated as CASSAQGQPEDEQYF.

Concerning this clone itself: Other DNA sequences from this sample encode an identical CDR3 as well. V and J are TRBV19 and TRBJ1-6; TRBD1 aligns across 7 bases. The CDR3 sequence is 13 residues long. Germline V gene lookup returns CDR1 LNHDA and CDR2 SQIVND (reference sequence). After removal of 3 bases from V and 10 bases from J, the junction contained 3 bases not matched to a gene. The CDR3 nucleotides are TGTGCCAGTAGTATTGCAGGGGGATCACCCCTCCACTTT. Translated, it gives CASSIAGGSPLHF.

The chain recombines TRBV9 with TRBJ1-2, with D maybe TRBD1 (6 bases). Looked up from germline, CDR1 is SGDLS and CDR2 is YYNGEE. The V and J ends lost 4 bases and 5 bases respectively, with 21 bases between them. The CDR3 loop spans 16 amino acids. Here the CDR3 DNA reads TGTGCCAGCAGCCCCCTCACGGGGGGCTGGGGATATGGCTACACCTTC. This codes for CASSPLTGGWGYGYTF.

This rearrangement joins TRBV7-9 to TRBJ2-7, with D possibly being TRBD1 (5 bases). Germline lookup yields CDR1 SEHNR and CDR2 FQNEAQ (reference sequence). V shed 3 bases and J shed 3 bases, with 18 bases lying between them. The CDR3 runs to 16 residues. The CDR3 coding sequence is TGTGCCAGCAGCTTTTTTCGCGGACAAAGCAGCTACGAGCAGTACTTC. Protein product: CASSFFRGQSSYEQYF.

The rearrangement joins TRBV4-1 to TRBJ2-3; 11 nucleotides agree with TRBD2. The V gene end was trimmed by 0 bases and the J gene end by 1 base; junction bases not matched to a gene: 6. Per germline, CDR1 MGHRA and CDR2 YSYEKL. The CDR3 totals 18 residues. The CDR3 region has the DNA TGCGCCAGCAGCCAAGATAACGTAGCGGGGGGGGGCACAGATACGCAGTATTTT. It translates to CASSQDNVAGGGTDTQYF.

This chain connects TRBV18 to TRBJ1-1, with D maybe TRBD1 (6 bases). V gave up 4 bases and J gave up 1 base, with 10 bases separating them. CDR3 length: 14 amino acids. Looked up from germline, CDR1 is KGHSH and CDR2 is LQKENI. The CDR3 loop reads CASSQMTGNTEAFF. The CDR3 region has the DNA TGTGCCAGCTCACAGATGACAGGGAACACTGAAGCTTTCTTT.

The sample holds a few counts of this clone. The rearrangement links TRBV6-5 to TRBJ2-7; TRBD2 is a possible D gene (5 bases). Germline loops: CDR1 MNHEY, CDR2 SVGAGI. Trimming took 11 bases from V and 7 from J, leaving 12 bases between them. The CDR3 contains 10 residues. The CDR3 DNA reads TGTGCCGTCTACACGGGGGAGCAGTACTTC. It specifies CAVYTGEQYF.

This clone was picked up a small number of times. CDR3 protein: CSVNQRTVIRGRGDTQYF. The CDR3 coding sequence is TGCAGCGTCAACCAGCGAACGGTGATTAGGGGCAGAGGAGATACGCAGTATTTT. The chain carries TRBV29-1 and TRBJ2-3; tentative D call: TRBD1 (5 bases). The CDR3 has 18 amino acids. CDR1 is SQVTM, CDR2 ANQGSEA, per germline. With 6 bases removed from V and 5 bases from J, the gap between germline ends came to 30 bases.

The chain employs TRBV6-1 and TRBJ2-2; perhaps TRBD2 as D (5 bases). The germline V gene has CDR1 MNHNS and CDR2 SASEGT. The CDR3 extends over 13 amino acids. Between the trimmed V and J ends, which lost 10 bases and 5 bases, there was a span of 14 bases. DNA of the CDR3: TGTGCCACATTCGGCCGAGGGACCGGGGAGCTGTTTTTT. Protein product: CATFGRGTGELFF.

CDR3 loop: CASSLNGLAGDNQETQYF. CDR3 DNA: TGCGCCAGCAGCTTGAATGGACTAGCGGGGGACAACCAAGAGACCCAGTACTTC. The genes are TRBV5-1 and TRBJ2-5, with TRBD2 matching 13 bases. The ends lost 1 base at V and 0 bases at J; junction bases unmatched: 6. There are 18 residues in the CDR3. CDR1 and CDR2 (germline): SGHRS, YFSETQ.

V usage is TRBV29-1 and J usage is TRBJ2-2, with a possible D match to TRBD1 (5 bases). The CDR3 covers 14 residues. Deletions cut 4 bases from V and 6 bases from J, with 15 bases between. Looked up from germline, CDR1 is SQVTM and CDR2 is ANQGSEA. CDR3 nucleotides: TGCAGCGTTGGGCCGATCGTAGGGGCCGGGGAGCTGTTTTTT. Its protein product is CSVGPIVGAGELFF.

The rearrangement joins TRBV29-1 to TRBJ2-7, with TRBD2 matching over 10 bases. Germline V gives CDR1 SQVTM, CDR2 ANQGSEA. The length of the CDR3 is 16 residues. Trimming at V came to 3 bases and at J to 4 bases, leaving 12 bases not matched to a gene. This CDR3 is CSVERFLAGVPYEQYF. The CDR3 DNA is TGCAGCGTTGAGAGGTTCCTAGCGGGGGTCCCATACGAGCAGTACTTC.

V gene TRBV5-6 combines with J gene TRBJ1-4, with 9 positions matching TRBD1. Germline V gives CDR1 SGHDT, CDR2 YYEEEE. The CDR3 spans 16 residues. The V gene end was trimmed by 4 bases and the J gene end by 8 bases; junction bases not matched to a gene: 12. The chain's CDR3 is CASSPWDRVQREKLFF. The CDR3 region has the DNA TGTGCCAGCAGCCCGTGGGACAGGGTCCAGAGGGAAAAACTGTTTTTT.

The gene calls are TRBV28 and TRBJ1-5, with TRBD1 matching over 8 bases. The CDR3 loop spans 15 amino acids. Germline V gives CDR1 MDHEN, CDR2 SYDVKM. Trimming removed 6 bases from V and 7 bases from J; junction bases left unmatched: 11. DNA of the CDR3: TGTGCCAGCAGCCCAGGTGCGGCAGGGGGCCAGCCCCAGCATTTT. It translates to CASSPGAAGGQPQHF.

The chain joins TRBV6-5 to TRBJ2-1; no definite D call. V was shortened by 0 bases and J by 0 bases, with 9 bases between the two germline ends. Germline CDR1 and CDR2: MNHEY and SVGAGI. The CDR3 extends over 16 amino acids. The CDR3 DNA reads TGTGCCAGCAGTTACTCTTCCGCGAGCTCCTACAATGAGCAGTTCTTC. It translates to CASSYSSASSYNEQFF.

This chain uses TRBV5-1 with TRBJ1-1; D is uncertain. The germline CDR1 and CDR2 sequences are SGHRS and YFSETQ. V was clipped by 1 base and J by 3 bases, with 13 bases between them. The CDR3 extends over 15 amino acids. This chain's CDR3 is CASSLFKVEDTEAFF. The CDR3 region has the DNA TGCGCCAGCAGCTTGTTCAAGGTTGAGGACACTGAAGCTTTCTTT.

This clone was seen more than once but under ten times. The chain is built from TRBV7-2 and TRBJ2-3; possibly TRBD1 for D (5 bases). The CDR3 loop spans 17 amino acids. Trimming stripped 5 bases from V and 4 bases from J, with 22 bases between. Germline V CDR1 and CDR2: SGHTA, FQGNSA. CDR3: CASSRQRRGPPADTQYF. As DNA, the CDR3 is TGTGCCAGCAGCCGTCAACGAAGGGGTCCACCTGCAGATACGCAGTATTTT.